The 10 T cell receptor beta chains in this list originate from one sample, sequenced in a study of T cell repertoires in cytomegalovirus infection. These receptors have no identified antigens. Each CDR3 protein is one row after TCRdb ran MiXCR on the reads. Of roughly 800,000 distinct CDR3 sequences listed, approximately 32% are singletons. The material sequenced was cultured CD8+ T cells from PBMCs, taken from culture after CMV antigen stimulation. The receptors were gathered from a human donor in good health (CMV status not recorded). Some clones in this sample may be carry-over from other donors' samples.

This clonotype was observed a handful of times. The chain links TRBV7-8 to TRBJ1-5; D might be TRBD1 (5 bases). Per the germline V gene, CDR1 is SGHVS and CDR2 is FQNEAQ. V lost 1 base and J 4 bases, leaving 11 bases between the germline ends. CDR3 length: 15 residues. CDR3 loop: CASSLGARGNQPQHF. The CDR3 DNA sequence: TGTGCCAGCAGCTTAGGGGCTAGGGGAAATCAGCCCCAGCATTTT.

J is TRBJ2-3 and V is TRBV7-4, with 12 bases identical to TRBD2. Trimming took 5 bases from V and 6 from J; bases not matched to a gene: 12. The germline V gene has CDR1 SGHVT and CDR2 SQSDAQ. The CDR3 contains 17 residues. The CDR3 sequence: CASSPPGLAGPEDTQYF. As DNA, the CDR3 is TGTGCCAGCAGCCCCCCGGGACTAGCGGGCCCAGAGGATACGCAGTATTTT.

In this sample, this clonotype turned up many times. The V and J genes are TRBV6-2 or TRBV6-3 and TRBJ2-7; a weak D match, TRBD1 (6 bases). The CDR3 is made up of 14 amino acids. The V and J ends lost 7 bases and 0 bases respectively, with 13 bases between them. Looked up from germline, CDR1 is MNHEY and CDR2 is SVGEGT. CDR3: CASTTGHTSYEQYV. The DNA for the CDR3 is TGTGCCAGCACTACGGGACATACCTCCTACGAGCAGTACGTC.

This clonotype was recorded many times. The chain links TRBV7-8 to TRBJ2-1; the match to TRBD1 covers 10 bases. V lost 6 bases and J lost 10; bases outside the gene matches: 12. CDR3 length equals 15 residues. The germline gives CDR1 SGHVS, CDR2 FQNEAQ. The CDR3 DNA follows: TGTGCCAGCAGGGTCGGGACAGGGGTTCTGAACGAGCAGTTCTTC. Translated, it gives CASRVGTGVLNEQFF.

The V gene is TRBV7-8, the J gene TRBJ2-2; D may match TRBD1 or TRBD2 (5 bases each). In germline, CDR1 is SGHVS, CDR2 FQNEAQ. V gave up 3 bases and J gave up 1 base, with 12 bases separating them. This CDR3 comprises 16 residues. The CDR3, as DNA: TGTGCCAGCAGCTTCCCCGGGACGGAGAACACCGGGGAGCTGTTTTTT. Protein product: CASSFPGTENTGELFF.

The gene calls are TRBV4-1 and TRBJ1-2; maybe TRBD1 (6 bases). The germline gives CDR1 MGHRA, CDR2 YSYEKL. V lost 0 bases and J 3 bases, leaving 14 bases between the germline ends. CDR3 length: 16 residues. The CDR3 is CASSQDFGQCYYGYTF. The CDR3 DNA is TGCGCCAGCAGCCAAGATTTCGGACAGTGCTACTATGGCTACACCTTC.

This clonotype appeared many times. The chain couples TRBV6-2 or TRBV6-3 to TRBJ2-5; 8 bases align to TRBD1. The ends lost 4 bases at V and 5 bases at J; junction bases unmatched: 6. There are 14 residues in the CDR3. Germline lookup yields CDR1 MNHEY and CDR2 SVGEGT. CDR3 nucleotides: TGTGCCAGCAGTTCCCCCAGGGGGCCGGAGACCCAGTACTTC. Amino acid sequence: CASSSPRGPETQYF.

This clonotype has just a few counts. The V call is TRBV11-2, the J call TRBJ2-1; D gene unclear. Trimming pared 0 bases from V and 0 bases from J, leaving 12 bases between. CDR3 length: 17 residues. The germline CDR1 and CDR2 sequences are SGHAT and FQNNGV. CDR3 amino acids: CASSLDPWQTSYNEQFF. Written as DNA, the CDR3 is TGTGCCAGCAGCTTAGACCCCTGGCAGACCTCCTACAATGAGCAGTTCTTC.

This clonotype was observed a handful of times. The V call is TRBV23-1, the J call TRBJ2-5; 12 bases line up with TRBD2. TRBV23-1 is an open reading frame whose function is uncertain. The J segment lost 0 bases and the V segment lost 0 bases, leaving 2 bases of the junction unmatched. The CDR3 has 17 residues. Here the CDR3 DNA reads TGCGCCAGCAGTCAATCTGGACTAGCGGGGTACCAAGAGACCCAGTACTTC. Its translation is CASSQSGLAGYQETQYF.

This clonotype has a handful of counts. This rearrangement joins TRBV4-2 to TRBJ2-1; possible D gene TRBD1, 5 bases. Germline V CDR1 and CDR2: LGHNA, YNFKEQ. This CDR3 has 15 amino acids. The germline V and J ends were trimmed by 2 bases and 7 bases, with 15 bases remaining between them. The CDR3 here is CASSQNLQGGNEQFF. CDR3 nucleotide sequence: TGTGCCAGCAGCCAAAACCTTCAGGGCGGTAATGAGCAGTTCTTC.